A few counts support the clone carrying this TCR beta chain. Its antigen is unidentified. This record comes from a study of CD8 T cells in ankylosing spondylitis. Whole-study findings and limits: Blood from ankylosing spondylitis patients appeared to carry a characteristic roughly eight-variant TCR beta motif. Researchers report that disease-linked clones proved CD8+ and relatively rare in peripheral blood. Earlier reports found some motif variants in synovial fluid and blood in reactive arthritis. Reportedly, matched ankylosing spondylitis synovial fluid was significantly enriched for disease-linked clones.

V lost 2 bases and J 5 bases, leaving 8 bases between the germline ends. This CDR3 is 13 amino acids long. Germline assignment: CDR1 SGDLS and CDR2 YYNGEE. By quantitative 5'-RACE with molecular barcodes, the TCR beta libraries were made. TCRdb re-derived calls from the 5' RACE reads in MiXCR, one entry per CDR3 protein. The sample carries under 850,000 distinct CDR3 sequences, around 17% recorded once. This sequence joins TRBV9 and TRBJ2-1, with a tentative D call TRBD1 (6 bases). Sample: blood, either unsorted or a sorted T cell fraction (not recorded which). This sequence originates from a male donor with ankylosing spondylitis. DNA for the CDR3: TGTGCCAGCAGCGTTTCAGGGGACAATGAGCAGTTCTTC. Translation gives CASSVSGDNEQFF.